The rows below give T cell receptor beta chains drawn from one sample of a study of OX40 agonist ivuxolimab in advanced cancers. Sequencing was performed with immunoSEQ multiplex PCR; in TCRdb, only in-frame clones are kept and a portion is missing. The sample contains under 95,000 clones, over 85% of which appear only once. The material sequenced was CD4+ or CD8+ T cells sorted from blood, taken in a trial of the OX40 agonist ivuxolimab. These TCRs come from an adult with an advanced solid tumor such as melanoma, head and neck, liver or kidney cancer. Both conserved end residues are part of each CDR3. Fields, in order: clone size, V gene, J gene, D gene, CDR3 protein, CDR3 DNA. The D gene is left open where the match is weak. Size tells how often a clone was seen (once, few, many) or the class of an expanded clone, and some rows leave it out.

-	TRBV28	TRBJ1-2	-	CASISQQGSDYGYTF	TGTGCCAGCATCTCTCAGCAGGGGTCGGACTATGGCTACACCTTC
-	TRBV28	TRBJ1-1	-	CASSIARHTEAFF	TGTGCCAGCAGTATTGCAAGGCACACTGAAGCTTTCTTT
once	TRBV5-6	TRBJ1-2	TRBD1	CASSSGQAGGYTF	TGTGCCAGCAGCTCCGGACAGGCGGGTGGCTACACCTTC
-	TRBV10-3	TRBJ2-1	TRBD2	CAISESAASGIYNEQFF	TGTGCCATCAGTGAGTCAGCGGCTAGCGGAATCTACAATGAGCAGTTCTTC
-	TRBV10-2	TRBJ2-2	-	CASHTGAGELFF	TGCGCCAGTCATACGGGGGCCGGGGAGCTGTTTTTT
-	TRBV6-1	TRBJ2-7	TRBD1	CASSEAGTGAYEQYF	TGTGCCAGCAGTGAAGCTGGGACAGGGGCTTACGAGCAGTACTTC
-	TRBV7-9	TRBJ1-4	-	CASSLQSNEKLFF	TGTGCCAGCAGCTTGCAATCTAATGAAAAACTGTTTTTT
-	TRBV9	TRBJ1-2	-	CASSARTDQSYGYTF	TGTGCCAGCAGCGCCCGGACAGACCAATCCTATGGCTACACCTTC
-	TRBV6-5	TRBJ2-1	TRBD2	CASSYGTINEQFF	TGTGCCAGCAGTTACGGGACTATTAATGAGCAGTTCTTC
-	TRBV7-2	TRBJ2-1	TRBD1	CASSPGDRYYNEQFF	TGTGCCAGCAGCCCGGGGGACAGGTATTACAATGAGCAGTTCTTC
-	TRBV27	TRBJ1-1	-	CASSLSKRAEAFF	TGTGCCAGCAGTTTATCAAAGAGAGCTGAAGCTTTCTTT
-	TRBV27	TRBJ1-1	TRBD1	CASSHYRGHTEAFF	TGTGCCAGCAGTCACTACAGGGGGCACACTGAAGCTTTCTTT
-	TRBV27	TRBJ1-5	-	CASSFLGSNQPQHF	TGTGCCAGCAGTTTCCTGGGCAGCAATCAGCCCCAGCATTTT
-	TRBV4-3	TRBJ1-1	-	CASSLLNAEGTEAFF	TGCGCCAGCAGCCTCCTGAATGCGGAGGGCACTGAAGCTTTCTTT
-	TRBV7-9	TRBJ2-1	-	CASSLGPDQFF	TGTGCCAGCAGCTTAGGCCCGGATCAGTTCTTC
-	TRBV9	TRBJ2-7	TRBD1	CASSVLRGHREQYF	TGTGCCAGCAGCGTTTTAAGGGGGCATCGCGAGCAGTACTTC
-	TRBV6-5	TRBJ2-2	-	CASSPYPRGGGELFF	TGTGCCAGCAGCCCTTACCCCAGGGGAGGAGGGGAGCTGTTTTTT
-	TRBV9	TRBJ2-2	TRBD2	CASSLGLAGENTGELFF	TGTGCCAGCTCGCTGGGACTAGCGGGGGAGAACACCGGGGAGCTGTTTTTT
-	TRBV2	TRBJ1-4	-	CASSEYDSTNEKLFF	TGTGCCAGCAGTGAATATGACAGTACTAATGAAAAACTGTTTTTT
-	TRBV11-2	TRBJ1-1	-	CASSLGLQGLSEAFF	TGTGCCAGCAGCTTAGGTTTGCAGGGTCTCTCTGAAGCTTTCTTT
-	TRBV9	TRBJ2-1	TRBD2	CASSALGLAVHNEQFF	TGTGCCAGCAGCGCATTAGGACTAGCGGTCCACAATGAGCAGTTCTTC
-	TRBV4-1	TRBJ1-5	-	CASSTVAASNQPQHF	TGCGCCAGCAGTACAGTCGCGGCCAGCAATCAGCCCCAGCATTTT
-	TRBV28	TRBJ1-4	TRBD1	CASSFRGRDRAEKLFF	TGTGCCAGCAGTTTTCGCGGCCGTGACAGGGCGGAAAAACTGTTTTTT
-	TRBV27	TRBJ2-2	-	CASSLHTGELFF	TGTGCCAGCAGTTTGCACACCGGGGAGCTGTTTTTT
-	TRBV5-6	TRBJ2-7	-	CASRGLHYEQYF	TGTGCCAGCAGGGGACTTCATTACGAGCAGTACTTC
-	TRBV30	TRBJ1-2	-	CALKGLQRGYTF	TGTGCCTTGAAGGGCCTTCAGCGGGGCTACACCTTC
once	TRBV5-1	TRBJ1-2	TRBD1	CASSADREGYTF	TGCGCCAGCAGCGCCGACAGGGAAGGCTACACCTTC
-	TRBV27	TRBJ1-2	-	CASSLGPQTHYGYTF	TGTGCCAGCAGCTTAGGACCTCAGACCCACTATGGCTACACCTTC
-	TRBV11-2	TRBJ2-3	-	CASSPGRPSDTQYF	TGTGCCAGCAGCCCAGGACGGCCCTCAGATACGCAGTATTTT
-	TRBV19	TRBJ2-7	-	CASSIAADPSSYEQYF	TGTGCCAGTAGTATAGCGGCAGACCCTAGCTCCTACGAGCAGTACTTC
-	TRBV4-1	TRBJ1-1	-	CASSHIQGLNTEAFF	TGCGCCAGCAGCCATATCCAAGGCCTAAACACTGAAGCTTTCTTT
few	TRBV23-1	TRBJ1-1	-	CAGSGAFF	TGCGCCGGAAGCGGGGCTTTCTTT
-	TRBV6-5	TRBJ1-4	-	CASGTNEKLFF	TGTGCCAGCGGAACTAATGAAAAACTGTTTTTT
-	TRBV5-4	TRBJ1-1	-	CASSSEEGLNTEAFF	TGTGCCAGCAGCTCGGAGGAGGGGTTGAACACTGAAGCTTTCTTT
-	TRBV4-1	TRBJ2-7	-	CASSQSREYEQYF	TGCGCCAGCAGCCAAAGCAGGGAATACGAGCAGTACTTC
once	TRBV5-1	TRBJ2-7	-	CASSSVGQGGSYEQYF	TGCGCCAGCAGCTCGGTGGGGCAGGGGGGCTCCTACGAGCAGTACTTC
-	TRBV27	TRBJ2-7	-	CASSFGRNYEQYF	TGTGCCAGCAGTTTTGGCAGGAACTACGAGCAGTACTTC
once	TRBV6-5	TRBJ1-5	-	CASSPRQDSNQPQHF	TGTGCCAGCAGTCCCCGACAAGATAGCAATCAGCCCCAGCATTTT
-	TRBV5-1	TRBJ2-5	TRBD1	CASSSLPGQGYQQYF	TGCGCCAGCAGTTCTCTACCGGGACAGGGTTATCAGCAGTACTTC
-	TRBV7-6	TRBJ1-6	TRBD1	CASSDRDRQGVYNSPLHF	TGTGCCAGCAGCGATCGGGACAGACAGGGCGTATATAATTCACCCCTCCACTTT
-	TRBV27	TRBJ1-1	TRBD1	CASSYRGVNTEAFF	TGTGCCAGCAGTTACAGGGGGGTGAACACTGAAGCTTTCTTT
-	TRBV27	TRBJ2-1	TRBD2	CASAPRRGRTYNEQFF	TGTGCCAGCGCCCCAAGGCGCGGGAGGACCTACAATGAGCAGTTCTTC
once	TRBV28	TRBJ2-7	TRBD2	CASSFPPSGTKNPYEQYF	TGTGCCAGCAGTTTTCCGCCTAGCGGGACCAAGAATCCATACGAGCAGTACTTC
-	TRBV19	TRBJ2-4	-	CASSIFGGRESKNIQYF	TGTGCCAGTAGTATTTTTGGGGGGCGCGAGTCCAAAAACATTCAGTACTTC
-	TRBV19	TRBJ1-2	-	CASLDGRAAYGYTF	TGTGCCAGTCTAGACGGTAGGGCGGCCTATGGCTACACCTTC
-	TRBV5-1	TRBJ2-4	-	CASTSQESIQYF	TGCGCCAGCACCTCCCAGGAGAGCATTCAGTACTTC
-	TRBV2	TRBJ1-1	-	CASSVGPNTEAFF	TGTGCCAGCAGTGTTGGTCCCAACACTGAAGCTTTCTTT
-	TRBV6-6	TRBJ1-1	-	CASSYLTWMNAEAFF	TGTGCCAGCAGTTACCTTACATGGATGAACGCTGAAGCTTTCTTT